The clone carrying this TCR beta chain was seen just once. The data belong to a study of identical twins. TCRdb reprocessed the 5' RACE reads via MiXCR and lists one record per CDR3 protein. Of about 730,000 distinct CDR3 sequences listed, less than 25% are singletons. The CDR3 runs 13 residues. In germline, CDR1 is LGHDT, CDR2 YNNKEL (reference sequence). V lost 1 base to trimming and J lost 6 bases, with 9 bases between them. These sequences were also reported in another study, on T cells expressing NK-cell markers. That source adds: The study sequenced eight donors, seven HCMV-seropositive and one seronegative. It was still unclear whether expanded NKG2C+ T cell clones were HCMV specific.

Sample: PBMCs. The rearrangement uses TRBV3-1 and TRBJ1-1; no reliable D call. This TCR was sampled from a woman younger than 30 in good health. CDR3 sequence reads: CASSQVRESEAFF. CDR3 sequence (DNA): TGTGCCAGCAGCCAAGTGAGGGAATCTGAAGCTTTCTTT. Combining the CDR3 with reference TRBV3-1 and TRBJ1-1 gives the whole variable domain DTAVSQTPKYLVTQMGNDKSIKCEQNLGHDTMYWYKQDSKKFLKIMFSYNNKELIINETVPNRFSPKSPDKAHLNLHINSLELGDSAVYFCASSQVRESEAFFGQGTRLTVV.